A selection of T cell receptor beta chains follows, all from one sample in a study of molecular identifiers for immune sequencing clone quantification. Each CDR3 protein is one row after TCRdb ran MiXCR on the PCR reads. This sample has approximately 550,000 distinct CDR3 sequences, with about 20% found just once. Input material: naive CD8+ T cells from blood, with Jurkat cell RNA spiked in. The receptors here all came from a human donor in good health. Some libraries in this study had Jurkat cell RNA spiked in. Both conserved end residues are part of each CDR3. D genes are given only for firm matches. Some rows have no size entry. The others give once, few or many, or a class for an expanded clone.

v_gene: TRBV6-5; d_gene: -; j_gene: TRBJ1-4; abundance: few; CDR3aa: CASSSPTEGPLNEKLFF; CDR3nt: TGTGCCAGCAGTTCACCAACCGAAGGGCCCCTTAATGAAAAACTGTTTTTT
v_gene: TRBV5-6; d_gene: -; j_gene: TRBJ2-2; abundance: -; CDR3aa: CASSVGQAAGELFF; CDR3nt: TGTGCCAGCAGCGTGGGTCAAGCGGCCGGGGAGCTGTTTTTT
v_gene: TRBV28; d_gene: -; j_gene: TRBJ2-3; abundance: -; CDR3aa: CASSLGLGETSDTQYF; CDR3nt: TGTGCCAGCAGTTTGGGGTTGGGGGAAACTAGCGATACGCAGTATTTT
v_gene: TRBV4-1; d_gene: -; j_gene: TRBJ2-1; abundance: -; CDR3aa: CASSLKQGIDEQFF; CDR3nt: TGCGCCAGCAGCCTGAAACAGGGTATAGATGAGCAGTTCTTC
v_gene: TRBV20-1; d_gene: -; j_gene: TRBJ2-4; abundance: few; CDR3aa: CSARGRELAKNTQYF; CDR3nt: TGCAGTGCTAGAGGAAGAGAGCTAGCCAAAAACACTCAGTACTTC
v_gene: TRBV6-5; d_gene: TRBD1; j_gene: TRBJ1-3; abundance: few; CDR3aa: CASRDRTGGNTIYF; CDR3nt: TGTGCCAGCAGGGACAGGACCGGTGGAAACACCATATATTTT
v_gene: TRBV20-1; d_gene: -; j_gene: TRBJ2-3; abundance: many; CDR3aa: CSARNLRASEDTQYF; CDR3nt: TGCAGTGCTAGAAATTTAAGGGCTAGCGAAGATACGCAGTATTTT
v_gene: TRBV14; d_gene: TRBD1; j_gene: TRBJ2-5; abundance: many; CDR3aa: CASSQWTGQETQYF; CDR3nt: TGTGCCAGCAGCCAATGGACAGGGCAAGAGACCCAGTACTTC
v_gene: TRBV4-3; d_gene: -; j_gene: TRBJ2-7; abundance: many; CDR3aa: CASSQGGSSYEQYF; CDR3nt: TGCGCCAGCAGCCAAGGTGGGAGCTCCTACGAGCAGTACTTC
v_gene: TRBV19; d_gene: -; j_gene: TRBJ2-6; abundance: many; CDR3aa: CASSAGTRGANVLTF; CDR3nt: TGTGCCAGTAGTGCCGGGACCCGAGGGGCCAACGTCCTGACTTTC
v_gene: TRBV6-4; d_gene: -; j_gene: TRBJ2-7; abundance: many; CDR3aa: CASSEVGVEQYF; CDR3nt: TGTGCCAGCAGTGAGGTCGGGGTTGAGCAGTACTTC
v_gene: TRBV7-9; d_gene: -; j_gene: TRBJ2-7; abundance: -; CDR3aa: CASSLSGTGRYEQYF; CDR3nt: TGTGCCAGCAGCTTATCTGGCACAGGGAGGTACGAGCAGTACTTC
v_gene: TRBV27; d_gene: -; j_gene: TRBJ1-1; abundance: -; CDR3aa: CASSLSMDTEAFF; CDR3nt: TGTGCCAGCAGTTTATCCATGGACACTGAAGCTTTCTTT
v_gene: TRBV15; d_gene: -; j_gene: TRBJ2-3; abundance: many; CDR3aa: CATSRDASEITDTQYF; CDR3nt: TGTGCCACCAGCAGAGACGCGAGCGAGATCACAGATACGCAGTATTTT